This TCR beta chain was captured in a study of cytomegalovirus exposure and HLA in healthy donors. Study at large: Of several hundred genotyped donors, approximately 84% clustered with self-reported Caucasian donors.

Whole-study findings and limits: Sequence variants that were highly shared formed a cluster that was likely a sequencing artifact. Some public TCRs appeared in many individuals, while most sequences were rare. An analysis that came later showed most CMV-associated TCR beta chains appearing HLA-restricted.

Primers: 60 Vbeta forward and 13 Jbeta reverse. The data were produced by immunoSEQ multiplex PCR, yet TCRdb's version contains in-frame clones alone and is incomplete. The sample holds about 120,000 clones, roughly 70% seen once. CDR3 size: 12 residues. Trimming pared 6 bases from V and 6 bases from J, leaving 11 bases between. Germline V CDR1 and CDR2: SEHNR, FQNEAQ (reference sequence). About this clone itself: Antigen: not known.

The TCR originated in a woman in her twenties or thirties in good health and CMV-seronegative. This sequence joins TRBV7-9 and TRBJ1-1; tentatively, D is TRBD1 (6 bases). Sequencing was done on a sample of PBMCs. CDR3 protein: CASSPGGSEAFF. In DNA form, the CDR3 reads TGTGCCAGCAGTCCTGGGGGCTCTGAAGCTTTCTTT.